This passage covers 28 T cell receptor beta chains from one sample sequenced in a study of chemoradiotherapy in HPV16-positive cancers. Only in-frame clones appear in the TCRdb table, and some are missing; sequencing was by immunoSEQ multiplex PCR. The sample records 9,500 to 15,000 clones, about three quarters being singletons. Sampling was conducted from a patient who underwent chemoradiotherapy. All receptors derive from a human donor with HPV-associated anogenital cancer.

This chain connects TRBV7-9 to TRBJ2-1, with D unresolved. The ends were cut back, 5 bases at V and 8 bases at J, with 10 bases in the middle. Germline CDR1 SEHNR, CDR2 FQNEAQ (reference sequence). The CDR3 runs 12 residues. The chain's CDR3 is CASSVARYEQFF. Written as DNA, the CDR3 is TGTGCCAGCAGCGTCGCTCGATATGAGCAGTTCTTC.

This clone was detected a few times. The chain couples TRBV6-4 to TRBJ1-2; TRBD1 might be the D (6 bases). The CDR3 length is 15 residues. V lost 0 bases and J 8 bases, leaving 16 bases between the germline ends. The germline CDR1 and CDR2 sequences are MRHNA and SNTAGT. CDR3 in amino acids: CASSDSPDSLGGYTF. CDR3 sequence (DNA): TGTGCCAGCAGTGACTCCCCGGACAGTCTGGGGGGCTACACCTTC.

The V call is TRBV28, the J call TRBJ2-7; D unresolved. V was pared by 3 bases and J by 6 bases, with 9 bases between. The CDR3 spans 12 residues. The V gene's germline CDR1 is MDHEN and CDR2 SYDVKM. CDR3 residues: CASSLTSSEQYF. Written as DNA, the CDR3 is TGTGCCAGCAGTTTGACATCAAGCGAGCAGTACTTC.

V is TRBV18 and J is TRBJ1-5; tentative D call: TRBD1 (5 bases). V lost 5 bases to trimming and J lost 4 bases, with 18 bases between them. Germline assignment: CDR1 KGHSH and CDR2 LQKENI. The CDR3 runs to 16 residues. CDR3 sequence (DNA): TGTGCCAGCTCAGGATTGGATACGGGGGGGAATCAGCCCCAGCATTTT. It codes for CASSGLDTGGNQPQHF.

This chain links TRBV9 with TRBJ2-3; a possible D gene is TRBD2 (7 bases). CDR3 length: 13 amino acids. The V end was cut by 7 bases, the J end by 0 bases, with 9 bases between. Germline V lookup: CDR1 SGDLS, CDR2 YYNGEE. CDR3 protein: CASGGASTDTQYF. CDR3 in DNA: TGTGCCAGCGGGGGGGCAAGCACAGATACGCAGTATTTT.

The chain recombines TRBV7-6 with TRBJ2-4; D is perhaps TRBD1 or TRBD2 (5 bases each). The CDR3 is 14 residues long. Germline V CDR1 and CDR2: SGHVS, FNYEAQ. Trimming removed 0 bases from V and 7 bases from J, with 10 bases in between. The CDR3 reads CASSLAGEANIQYF. DNA of the CDR3: TGTGCCAGCAGCTTAGCGGGGGAAGCGAACATTCAGTACTTC.

In its sample, this clone was seen a few times. The rearrangement joins TRBV5-6 to TRBJ1-5; D gene unclear. Per germline, CDR1 SGHDT and CDR2 YYEEEE. V was cut by 2 bases and J by 0 bases, with 6 bases left in between. The CDR3 spans 14 residues. The CDR3 nucleotides read TGTGCCAGCAGCTTCAGGAATAGCAATCAGCCCCAGCATTTT. This sequence encodes CASSFRNSNQPQHF.

This clone was picked up one time. The V call is TRBV18, the J call TRBJ1-1; D unresolved. Trimming removed 6 bases from V and 1 base from J, with 24 bases in between. The CDR3 is made up of 18 amino acids. Germline CDR1 KGHSH, CDR2 LQKENI. CDR3 residues: CASSLQPVVPHSNTEAFF. The DNA of the CDR3 is TGTGCCAGCTCCCTCCAGCCTGTGGTTCCCCACTCGAACACTGAAGCTTTCTTT.

This chain uses TRBV6-6 with TRBJ1-1, with 7 bases identical to TRBD1. This CDR3 is built from 16 residues. The germline gives CDR1 MNHNY, CDR2 SVGAGI (reference sequence). V was pared by 5 bases and J by 2 bases, with 11 bases of the junction left unmatched. The CDR3 loop is CASSPKSGQTNTEAFF. DNA of the CDR3: TGTGCCAGCAGTCCGAAGTCGGGACAGACAAACACTGAAGCTTTCTTT.

This clone appeared a few times. V gene TRBV2 combines with J gene TRBJ1-6; D perhaps matches TRBD1 (5 bases). Trimming removed 4 bases at V and 10 bases at J, with 11 bases between. The germline gives CDR1 SNHLY, CDR2 FYNNEI. The CDR3 loop spans 13 amino acids. CDR3 residues: CASSVIRGSPLHF. The DNA for the CDR3 is TGTGCCAGCAGTGTGATTCGGGGGTCACCCCTCCACTTT. The full variable domain, with the rest looked up from reference TRBV2 and TRBJ1-6, is EPEVTQTPSHQVTQMGQEVILRCVPISNHLYFYWYRQILGQKVEFLVSFYNNEISEKSEIFDDQFSVERPDGSNFTLKIRSTKLEDSAMYFCASSVIRGSPLHFGNGTRLTVT.

This clone was detected only a few times. This chain uses TRBV19 with TRBJ1-1; D unresolved. Deletions cut 1 base from V and 1 base from J, with 4 bases between. From germline, CDR1 is LNHDA and CDR2 SQIVND (reference sequence). The CDR3 extends over 13 amino acids. The CDR3 region is CASSIGRNTEAFF. The CDR3 region has the DNA TGTGCCAGTAGTATAGGACGGAACACTGAAGCTTTCTTT.

The chain has TRBV5-1 and TRBJ2-1; a possible D gene is TRBD1 (5 bases). The ends were cut back, 4 bases at V and 2 bases at J, with 10 bases in the middle. The length of the CDR3 is 14 residues. CDR1 is SGHRS and CDR2 is YFSETQ in the germline V gene. As DNA, the CDR3 is TGCGCCAGCAGCGGGTTGGGGCCCTACAATGAGCAGTTCTTC. It yields the protein CASSGLGPYNEQFF.

CDR3 nucleotides: TGTGCCAGCAGCCTGGGACTAGCGGGGGGCCGAGATACGCAGTATTTT. Translation: CASSLGLAGGRDTQYF. V gene TRBV7-9 combines with J gene TRBJ2-3; TRBD2 matches 15 bases. V shed 5 bases and J 5 bases; nucleotides not matched to a gene: 5. This CDR3 region has 16 residues. CDR1 is SEHNR, CDR2 FQNEAQ, per germline (reference sequence). Full variable domain (missing parts from reference TRBV7-9 and TRBJ2-3): DTGVSQNPRHKITKRGQNVTFRCDPISEHNRLYWYRQTLGQGPEFLTYFQNEAQLEKSRLLSDRFSAERPKGSFSTLEIQRTEQGDSAMYLCASSLGLAGGRDTQYFGPGTRLTVL.

The gene calls are TRBV18 and TRBJ1-5; D is ambiguous. There are 14 residues in the CDR3. The ends were cut back, 3 bases at V and 6 bases at J, with 12 bases in the middle. Germline V CDR1 and CDR2: KGHSH, LQKENI. CDR3 DNA sequence: TGTGCCAGCTCACCTAGGGAGGAAGGTCAGCCCCAGCATTTT. Translation gives CASSPREEGQPQHF.

The chain combines TRBV6-4 with TRBJ1-2, with D uncertain. V was cut by 3 bases and J by 7 bases, with 12 bases left in between. Germline V gene sequence: CDR1 MRHNA, CDR2 SNTAGT. This CDR3 has 13 residues. CDR3 in amino acids: CASSEQPLGGYTF. CDR3 sequence (DNA): TGTGCCAGCAGTGAGCAGCCTCTTGGTGGCTACACCTTC.

The CDR3 reads CASSLNYGYTF. CDR3 nucleotides: TGTGCCAGCAGCTTAAACTATGGCTACACCTTC. The V call is TRBV7-2, the J call TRBJ1-2; no firm D call. The CDR3 is 11 residues long. V was shortened by 2 bases and J by 2 bases, with 0 bases between the two germline ends. The germline V gene has CDR1 SGHTA and CDR2 FQGNSA.

The chain joins TRBV7-6 to TRBJ1-1; D might be TRBD1 (6 bases). CDR3 length equals 14 residues. The V gene's germline CDR1 is SGHVS and CDR2 FNYEAQ. V was shortened by 3 bases and J by 2 bases, with 10 bases between the two germline ends. Here the CDR3 DNA reads TGTGCCAGCAGCTTGACGGACAGTAACACTGAAGCTTTCTTT. Its translation is CASSLTDSNTEAFF.

The chain is built from TRBV7-6 and TRBJ2-5, with 7 bases lining up with TRBD2. CDR1 and CDR2 from the germline V gene are SGHVS and FNYEAQ. Trimming at V came to 5 bases and at J to 5 bases, leaving 8 bases not matched to a gene. This CDR3 contains 14 residues. CDR3 region: CASSRAGGEETQYF. The CDR3, as DNA: TGTGCCAGCAGCCGGGCTGGGGGGGAGGAGACCCAGTACTTC. Filled out from reference TRBV7-6 and TRBJ2-5, the complete variable domain reads GAGVSQSPRYKVTKRGQDVALRCDPISGHVSLYWYRQALGQGPEFLTYFNYEAQQDKSGLPNDRFSAERPEGSISTLTIQRTEQRDSAMYRCASSRAGGEETQYFGPGTRLLVL.

This chain connects TRBV7-2 to TRBJ2-2, with 7 bases fitting TRBD1. Per germline, CDR1 SGHTA and CDR2 FQGNSA. V lost 10 bases to trimming and J lost 5 bases; unmatched junction nucleotides: 13. This CDR3 spans 15 amino acids. The CDR3 coding sequence is TGTGCCACCTCGATGGACAGGCCTAAAACCGGGGAGCTGTTTTTT. It translates to CATSMDRPKTGELFF.

The chain has TRBV27 and TRBJ2-7; D call uncertain. Germline CDR1 is MNHEY and CDR2 is SMNVEV (reference sequence). V was shortened by 5 bases and J by 0 bases, with 11 bases between the two germline ends. This CDR3 contains 14 residues. The CDR3 DNA is TGTGCCAGCAGTGAGAGAAGTGGCTCCTACGAGCAGTACTTC. This gives the protein CASSERSGSYEQYF.

V is TRBV5-5 and J is TRBJ1-1; no clear D. Deletions cut 1 base from V and 1 base from J, with 8 bases between. The V gene's germline CDR1 is SGHKS and CDR2 YYEKEE (reference sequence). The CDR3 length is 14 residues. The CDR3 DNA reads as TGTGCCAGCAGCTTGAGACAACAGAACACTGAAGCTTTCTTT. This codes for CASSLRQQNTEAFF.

This clone appeared once. V usage is TRBV4-2 and J usage is TRBJ1-4; no clear D gene. Trimming took off 1 base at V and 8 bases at J, with 11 bases between the two ends. There are 14 residues in the CDR3. Germline loops: CDR1 LGHNA, CDR2 YNFKEQ. CDR3 sequence reads: CASSQGLNGEKLFF. CDR3 DNA: TGTGCCAGCAGCCAAGGCCTAAATGGAGAAAAACTGTTTTTT.

This chain links TRBV27 with TRBJ2-1, with 8 bases matching TRBD1. The CDR3 contains 15 residues. Trimming cost V 0 bases and J 7 bases; bases outside gene matches: 5. CDR1 is MNHEY, CDR2 SMNVEV, per germline (reference sequence). CDR3 amino acids: CASSLSGTGGNEQFF. CDR3 sequence (DNA): TGTGCCAGCAGTTTATCGGGGACAGGAGGGAATGAGCAGTTCTTC.

The gene calls are TRBV6-6 and TRBJ1-6; 10 bases map to TRBD1. The CDR3 loop spans 13 amino acids. The germline V gene encodes CDR1 MNHNY and CDR2 SVGAGI (reference sequence). The J segment lost 10 bases and the V segment lost 7 bases, leaving 4 bases of the junction unmatched. The CDR3 bases are TGTGCCAGCATTGGACAGGGGGGATCACCCCTCCACTTT. Its protein product is CASIGQGGSPLHF.

The table lists this clone with a few counts. The chain employs TRBV19 and TRBJ1-5; D gene unclear. CDR3 size: 13 residues. The germline CDR1 and CDR2 sequences are LNHDA and SQIVND (reference sequence). V was pared by 8 bases and J by 6 bases, with 14 bases between. CDR3: CASQGREVQPQHF. For the CDR3, the DNA is TGTGCCAGTCAAGGGCGGGAGGTTCAGCCCCAGCATTTT.

The J gene is TRBJ2-5, the V gene TRBV7-2, with D hard to call. This CDR3 is 14 amino acids long. Germline V CDR1 and CDR2: SGHTA, FQGNSA. Trimming stripped 2 bases from V and 5 bases from J, with 12 bases between. CDR3: CASSLIGSWETQYF. The CDR3 DNA reads TGTGCCAGCAGCTTAATAGGCTCCTGGGAGACCCAGTACTTC.

The chain uses TRBV4-1 and TRBJ1-2, with D perhaps TRBD1 (5 bases). The CDR3 is 14 residues long. Looked up from germline, CDR1 is MGHRA and CDR2 is YSYEKL. Trimming left V 1 base short and J 4 bases short, with 10 bases between. The CDR3 DNA reads TGCGCCAGCAGCCAAGCGGGGCAGGGCTATGGCTACACCTTC. Translating gives CASSQAGQGYGYTF.

The genes are TRBV5-1 and TRBJ1-6; 7 nucleotides match TRBD1. The V segment lost 2 bases and the J segment 8 bases; nucleotides outside the gene matches: 7. The length of the CDR3 is 15 residues. The germline gives CDR1 SGHRS, CDR2 YFSETQ. The CDR3 region has the DNA TGCGCCAGCAGCTTAACGCTCCAGGGGGATTCACCCCTCCACTTT. Its protein is CASSLTLQGDSPLHF.